The entry below gives a single TCR beta chain sequence along with its context. Its antigen is unknown. This sample was taken from a study of OX40 agonist ivuxolimab in advanced cancers. The protocol was immunoSEQ multiplex PCR, while the TCRdb copy is restricted to in-frame clones and leaves out a portion. The data hold roughly 56,000 clones, with 70% to 90% observed a single time. Notes on the study in general: On average, a greater number of expanded clones characterised CD8+ T cells relative to CD4+.

V lost 8 bases, J lost 2 bases, and 19 bases lay in between. Looked up from germline, CDR1 is MNHNY and CDR2 is SVGAGI (reference sequence). CDR3 length: 15 amino acids. The chain joins TRBV6-6 to TRBJ2-7, with unresolved D. Specimen: CD4+ or CD8+ T cells sorted from blood, collected in a trial of the OX40 agonist ivuxolimab. The clonotype was recovered from an adult with an advanced solid tumor such as melanoma, head and neck, liver or kidney cancer. The CDR3 DNA follows: TGTGCCAGCGTGGTTGATCTTATGCGCCCCTACGAGCAGTACTTC. Translating it yields CASVVDLMRPYEQYF.